Detailed here is one T cell receptor (beta chain). It lacks a known antigen. The listed sequencing device is Illumina HiSeq 2000. TCR beta cDNA libraries were prepared using 5'RACE template switching, which introduced a universal primer site and unique molecular identifiers. cDNA synthesis was primed from the TCR beta constant segment and was followed by two successive PCR amplification steps. On the authors' methods: MIGEC was used to demultiplex reads and group the reads by UMI, and MiTCR was used to assemble and quantify clonotypes. To remove erroneous sequences, TCR cDNA sequences were retained only when supported by two or more reads. The tcR package was used for downstream repertoire analysis, and clonotypes were matched between fractions using CDR3 nucleotide sequence together with V segment. VDJmatch was used to annotate antigen specificity against VDJdb, with one amino acid substitution in CDR3 permitted. TCRdb reprocessed the reads, so every CDR3 protein sequence counts as one entry and DNA is not shown. The V and J calls reflect TCRdb's pipeline rather than the authors' work. This sample's records show about 390,000 distinct CDR3 sequences. Of the sample, around 11% is held by the ten largest clones.

The CDR1 and CDR2 encoded by the germline V gene are SGHVS and FNYEAQ. From its cysteine to its phenylalanine, the CDR3 spans 13 amino acids. No DNA sequence was recorded. These data originate in a study of T cells expressing NK-cell markers (dated by TCRdb to about 2020). In terms of the full investigation: TCR beta-chain repertoires were profiled in sorted CD3+CD56+NKG2C+, CD3+CD56+NKG2C- and CD3+CD56-NKG2C+ T-cell subsets from roughly eight donors. Randomly selected healthy volunteers, three men and five women, were used as the eight sequenced donors. Illumina HiSeq 2000/2500, MiSeq or NextSeq was used to sequence libraries as 2 x 150 bp reads. Among the eight sequenced donors, seven were HCMV-seropositive and one was HCMV-seronegative.

HCMV serostatus was determined by detecting HCMV-specific IgG in serum with a commercial ELISA kit. Ficoll density gradient centrifugation was used to isolate peripheral blood mononuclear cells from blood. The study at large found these results: In roughly 6 donors, the dominant CD3+CD56+NKG2C+ clonotypes ranked among the top 10 CD8+ clonotypes, making up roughly 1.0-8% of CD8+ T cells. Whether the expanded NKG2C-expressing T cell clones were specific for HCMV antigens was left unclear. Those dominant clonotypes were again the most abundant among CD3+CD56-NKG2C+ cells in a handful of donors, at roughly 25-60.1%.

The clonotype comes from a woman in her fifties or sixties in good health. Donor details come from another sample of the same person, matched by shared clones. The sample taken for sequencing was blood T cells: a sorted CD56 or NKG2C T cell subset, CD4+ or CD8+ T cells, or bulk PBMC T cells (not recorded which). The rearranged segments are TRBV7-6 and TRBJ2-7; the TRBD2 assignment by TCRdb is unverifiable without DNA. This receptor has the CDR3 CASSPLPGYEQYF.